The rows below give T cell receptor beta chains drawn from one sample of a study of graft-versus-host responses after intestinal transplantation. Some clones are missing from TCRdb's copy, which holds only in-frame ones; the method was immunoSEQ multiplex PCR. The table lists around 29,000 clones, roughly 85% of them singletons. The material was PBMCs, obtained nearly 470 days after intestinal transplantation. Every receptor here comes from a human patient who received an intestinal transplant, so some T cells may come from the graft donor. Both conserved end residues are part of each CDR3. The D gene is left open where the match is weak. A row's size may be missing; if present it is once, few, many or a size class.

d_gene,v_gene,abundance,j_gene,len,CDR3nt,CDR3aa
TRBD2,TRBV11-1,NA,TRBJ2-2,19,TGTGCCAGCAGCTTGGTGACTAGCGGGAGGGCCGCGGGCACCGGGGAGCTGTTTTTT,CASSLVTSGRAAGTGELFF
TRBD1,TRBV4-2,NA,TRBJ1-5,15,TGTGCCAGCAGCCACCCGACAGGGGTGGCTCAGCCCCAGCATTTT,CASSHPTGVAQPQHF
TRBD2,TRBV28,once,TRBJ2-7,15,TGTGCCAGCAGTTGGCTGCTAGCGGGGCCTACGGAGCAGTACTTC,CASSWLLAGPTEQYF
TRBD2,TRBV7-6,NA,TRBJ2-6,18,TGTGCCAGCAGCTTAGTTCCGGGGAGGGAGTCTGGGGCCAACGTCCTGACTTTC,CASSLVPGRESGANVLTF
NA,TRBV13,NA,TRBJ1-1,14,TGTGCCAGCAGCTTAGGACGGTCGAACACTGAAGCTTTCTTT,CASSLGRSNTEAFF
NA,TRBV19,NA,TRBJ1-5,12,TGTGCCAGTACCTTGGGGGCACAGCCCCAGCATTTT,CASTLGAQPQHF
NA,TRBV6-5,NA,TRBJ1-1,14,TGTGCCAGCAGTGGTGGCAGGATGAACACTGAAGCTTTCTTT,CASSGGRMNTEAFF
TRBD2,TRBV7-2,NA,TRBJ2-5,15,TGTGCCAGCAGCTTAGGCACTGGCGGGGGAGAGACCCAGTACTTC,CASSLGTGGGETQYF
TRBD2,TRBV19,NA,TRBJ2-1,15,TGTGCCAGTAGTTACCAAGCGGGGGCCTACAATGAGCAGTTCTTC,CASSYQAGAYNEQFF
NA,TRBV5-8,NA,TRBJ1-2,14,TGTGCCAGCAGCTCGAGGGTTCATCTCTATGGCTACACCTTC,CASSSRVHLYGYTF
TRBD1,TRBV7-9,NA,TRBJ2-7,13,TGTGCCACAGCATATCAGGGGGCTCACGAGCAGTACTTC,CATAYQGAHEQYF
TRBD2,TRBV9,NA,TRBJ2-1,18,TGTGCCAGCAGCCCACGACTAGCGGGGGCCCCCTCCTACAATGAGCAGTTCTTC,CASSPRLAGAPSYNEQFF
NA,TRBV6-5,NA,TRBJ1-2,14,TGTGCCAGCAGTCTTAGTCCTGTAGAAGACGGCTACACCTTC,CASSLSPVEDGYTF
NA,TRBV7-3,NA,TRBJ1-4,15,TGTGCCAGCAGCCCCCGCCGAGGAACTAATGAAAAACTGTTTTTT,CASSPRRGTNEKLFF
NA,TRBV7-9,once,TRBJ1-1,15,TGTGCCAGCAGCTTTCAGGGGAACATGAACACTGAAGCTTTCTTT,CASSFQGNMNTEAFF
NA,TRBV5-1,NA,TRBJ2-3,15,TGCGCCAGCAGCTTCGGGGCGGTTCAAACAGATACGCAGTATTTT,CASSFGAVQTDTQYF
NA,TRBV15,NA,TRBJ1-3,14,TGTGCCACCAGCAGAGATAAAGGGTATAACACCATATATTTT,CATSRDKGYNTIYF
TRBD1,TRBV6-6,NA,TRBJ1-2,15,TGTGCCAGCAGCCGACCTAAGACAGGGTTCGATGGCTACACCTTC,CASSRPKTGFDGYTF
NA,TRBV5-1,NA,TRBJ1-1,16,TGCGCCAGCAGGTTACGGATGGGAGACGGTGACACTGAAGCTTTCTTT,CASRLRMGDGDTEAFF
NA,TRBV5-1,NA,TRBJ2-3,15,TGCGCCAGCAGCTTGGGGCCGTCCCCCACAGATACGCAGTATTTT,CASSLGPSPTDTQYF
NA,TRBV7-9,NA,TRBJ2-1,18,TGTGCCAGCAGCTTAATGGTCCAGGGCCCTCCTTCCTACAATGAGCAGTTCTTC,CASSLMVQGPPSYNEQFF
TRBD1,TRBV19,NA,TRBJ1-1,14,TGTGCCAGTAACCGGGACAGGCTGAACACTGAAGCTTTCTTT,CASNRDRLNTEAFF
NA,TRBV2,NA,TRBJ2-7,14,TGTGCCAGCAGAGACGAATCTCATATTTACGAGCAGTACTTC,CASRDESHIYEQYF
NA,TRBV9,NA,TRBJ2-7,11,TGTGCCAGCAGGTCCGAATACGAGCAGTACTTC,CASRSEYEQYF
NA,TRBV7-2,NA,TRBJ2-7,14,TGTGCCAGCAGCTTAACCGGGTTCGCCTACGAGCAGTACTTC,CASSLTGFAYEQYF